This T cell receptor (beta chain) was captured in a study of lymphopenia after photon versus proton radiotherapy. TCRdb keeps only in-frame clones here, not all; method: immunoSEQ multiplex PCR. The sample consists of about 45,000 clones, approximately 85% of them appearing once. This CDR3 has 15 residues. V was clipped by 7 bases and J by 2 bases; unmatched bases: 11. Germline lookup yields CDR1 SGHRS and CDR2 YFSETQ. The V gene is TRBV5-1, the J gene TRBJ2-5, with 7 bases that match TRBD1. This TCR was sampled from a man aged 40-49 years with gastric cancer. The sample was peripheral blood, taken from a patient treated with photon-based radiotherapy. CDR3: CASQQRGQDQETQYF. Written as DNA, the CDR3 is TGCGCCAGCCAACAGAGGGGGCAAGATCAAGAGACCCAGTACTTC.